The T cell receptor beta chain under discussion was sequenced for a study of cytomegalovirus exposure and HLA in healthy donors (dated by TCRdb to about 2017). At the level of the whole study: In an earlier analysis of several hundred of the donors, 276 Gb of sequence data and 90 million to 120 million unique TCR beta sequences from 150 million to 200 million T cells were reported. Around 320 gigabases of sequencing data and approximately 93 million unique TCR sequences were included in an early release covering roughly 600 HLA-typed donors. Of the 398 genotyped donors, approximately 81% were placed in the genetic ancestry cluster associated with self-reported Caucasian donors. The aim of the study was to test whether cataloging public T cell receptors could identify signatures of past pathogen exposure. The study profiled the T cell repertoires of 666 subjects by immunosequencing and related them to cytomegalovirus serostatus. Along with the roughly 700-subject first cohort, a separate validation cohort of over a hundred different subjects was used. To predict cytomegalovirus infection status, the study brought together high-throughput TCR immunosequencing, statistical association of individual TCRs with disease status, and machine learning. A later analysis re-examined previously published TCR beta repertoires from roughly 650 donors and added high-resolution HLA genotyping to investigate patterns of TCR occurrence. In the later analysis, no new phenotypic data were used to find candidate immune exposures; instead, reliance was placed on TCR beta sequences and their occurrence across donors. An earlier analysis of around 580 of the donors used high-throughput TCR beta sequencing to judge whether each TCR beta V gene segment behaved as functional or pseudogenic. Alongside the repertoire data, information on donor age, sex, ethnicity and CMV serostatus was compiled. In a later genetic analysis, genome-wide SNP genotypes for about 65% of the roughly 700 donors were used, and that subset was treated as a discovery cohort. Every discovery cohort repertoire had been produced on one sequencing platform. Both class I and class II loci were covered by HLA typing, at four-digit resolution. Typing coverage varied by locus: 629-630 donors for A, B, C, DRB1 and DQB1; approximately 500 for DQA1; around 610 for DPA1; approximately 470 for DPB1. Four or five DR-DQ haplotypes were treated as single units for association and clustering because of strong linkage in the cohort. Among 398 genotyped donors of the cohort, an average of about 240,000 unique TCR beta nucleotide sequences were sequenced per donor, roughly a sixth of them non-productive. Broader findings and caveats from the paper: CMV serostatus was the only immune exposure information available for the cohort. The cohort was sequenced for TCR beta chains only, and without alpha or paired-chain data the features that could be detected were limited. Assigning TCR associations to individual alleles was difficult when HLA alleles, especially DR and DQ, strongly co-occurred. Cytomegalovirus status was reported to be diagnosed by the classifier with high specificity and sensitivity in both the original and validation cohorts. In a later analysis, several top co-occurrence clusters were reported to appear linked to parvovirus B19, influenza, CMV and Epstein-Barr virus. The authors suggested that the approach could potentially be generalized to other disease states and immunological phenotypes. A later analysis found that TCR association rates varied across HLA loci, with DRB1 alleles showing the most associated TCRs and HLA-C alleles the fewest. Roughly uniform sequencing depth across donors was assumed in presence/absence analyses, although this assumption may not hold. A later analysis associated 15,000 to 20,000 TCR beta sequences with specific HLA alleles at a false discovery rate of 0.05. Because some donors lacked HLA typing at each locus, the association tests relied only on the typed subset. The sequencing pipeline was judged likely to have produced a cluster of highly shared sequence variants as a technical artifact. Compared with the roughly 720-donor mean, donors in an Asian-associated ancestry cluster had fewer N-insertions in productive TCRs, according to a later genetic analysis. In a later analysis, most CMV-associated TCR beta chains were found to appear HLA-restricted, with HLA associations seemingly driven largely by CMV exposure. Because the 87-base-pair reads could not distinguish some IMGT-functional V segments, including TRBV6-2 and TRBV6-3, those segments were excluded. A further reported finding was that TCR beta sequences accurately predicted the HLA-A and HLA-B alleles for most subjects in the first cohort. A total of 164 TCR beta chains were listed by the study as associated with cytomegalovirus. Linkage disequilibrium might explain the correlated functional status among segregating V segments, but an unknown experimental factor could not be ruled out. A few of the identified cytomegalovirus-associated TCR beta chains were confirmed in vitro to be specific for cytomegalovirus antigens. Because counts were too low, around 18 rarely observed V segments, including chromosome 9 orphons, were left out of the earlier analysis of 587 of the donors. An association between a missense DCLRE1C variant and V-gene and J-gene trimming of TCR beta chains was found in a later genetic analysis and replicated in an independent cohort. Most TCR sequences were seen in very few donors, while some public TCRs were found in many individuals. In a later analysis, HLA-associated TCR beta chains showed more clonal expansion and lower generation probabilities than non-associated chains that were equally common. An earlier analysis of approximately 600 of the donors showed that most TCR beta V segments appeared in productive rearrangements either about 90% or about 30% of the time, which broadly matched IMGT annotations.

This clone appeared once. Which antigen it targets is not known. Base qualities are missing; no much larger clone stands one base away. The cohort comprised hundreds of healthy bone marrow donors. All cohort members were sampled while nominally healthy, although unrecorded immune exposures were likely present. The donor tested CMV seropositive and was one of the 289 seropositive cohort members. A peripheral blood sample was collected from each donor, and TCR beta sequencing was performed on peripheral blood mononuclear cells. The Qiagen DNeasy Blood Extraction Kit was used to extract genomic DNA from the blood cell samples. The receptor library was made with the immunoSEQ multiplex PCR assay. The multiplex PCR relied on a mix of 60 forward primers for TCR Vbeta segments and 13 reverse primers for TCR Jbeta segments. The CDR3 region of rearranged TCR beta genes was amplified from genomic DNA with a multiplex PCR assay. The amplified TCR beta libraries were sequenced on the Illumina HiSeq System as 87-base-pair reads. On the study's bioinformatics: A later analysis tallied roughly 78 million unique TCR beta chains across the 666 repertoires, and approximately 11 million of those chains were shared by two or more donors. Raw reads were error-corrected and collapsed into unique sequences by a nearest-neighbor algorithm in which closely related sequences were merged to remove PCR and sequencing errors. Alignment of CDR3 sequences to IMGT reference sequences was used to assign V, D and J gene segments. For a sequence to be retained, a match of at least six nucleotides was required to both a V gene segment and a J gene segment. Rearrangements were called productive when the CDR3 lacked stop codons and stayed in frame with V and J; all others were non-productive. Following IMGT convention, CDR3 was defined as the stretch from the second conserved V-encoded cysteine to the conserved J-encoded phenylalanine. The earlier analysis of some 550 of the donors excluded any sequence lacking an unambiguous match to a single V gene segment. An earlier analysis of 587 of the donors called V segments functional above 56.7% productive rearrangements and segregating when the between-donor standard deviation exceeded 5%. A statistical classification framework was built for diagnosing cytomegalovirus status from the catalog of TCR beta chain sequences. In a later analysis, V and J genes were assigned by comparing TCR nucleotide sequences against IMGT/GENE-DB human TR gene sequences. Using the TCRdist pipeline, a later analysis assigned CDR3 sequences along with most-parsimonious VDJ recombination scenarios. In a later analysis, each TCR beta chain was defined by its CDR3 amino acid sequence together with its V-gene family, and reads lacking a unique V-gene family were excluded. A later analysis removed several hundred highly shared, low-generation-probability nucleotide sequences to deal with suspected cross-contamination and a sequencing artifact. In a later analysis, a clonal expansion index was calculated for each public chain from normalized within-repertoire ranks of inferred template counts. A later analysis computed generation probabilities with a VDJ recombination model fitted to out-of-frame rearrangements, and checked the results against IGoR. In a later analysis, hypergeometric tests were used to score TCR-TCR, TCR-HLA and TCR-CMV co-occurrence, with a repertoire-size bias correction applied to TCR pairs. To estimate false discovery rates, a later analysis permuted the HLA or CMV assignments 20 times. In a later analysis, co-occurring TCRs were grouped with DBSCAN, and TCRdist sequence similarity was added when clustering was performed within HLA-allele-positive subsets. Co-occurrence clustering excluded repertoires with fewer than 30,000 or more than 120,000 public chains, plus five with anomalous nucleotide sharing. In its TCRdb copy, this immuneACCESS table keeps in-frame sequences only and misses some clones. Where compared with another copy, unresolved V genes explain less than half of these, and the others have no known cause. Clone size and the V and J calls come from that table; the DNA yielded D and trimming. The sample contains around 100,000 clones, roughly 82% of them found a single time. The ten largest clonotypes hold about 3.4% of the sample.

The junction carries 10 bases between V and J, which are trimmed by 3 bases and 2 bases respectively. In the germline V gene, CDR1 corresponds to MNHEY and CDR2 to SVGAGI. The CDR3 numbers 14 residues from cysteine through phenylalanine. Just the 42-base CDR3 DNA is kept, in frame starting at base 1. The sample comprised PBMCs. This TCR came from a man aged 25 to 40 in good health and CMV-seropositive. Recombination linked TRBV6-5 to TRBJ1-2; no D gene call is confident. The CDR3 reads CASSYSSQNYGYTF. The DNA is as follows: TGTGCCAGCAGTTATAGTAGCCAGAACTATGGCTACACCTTC.